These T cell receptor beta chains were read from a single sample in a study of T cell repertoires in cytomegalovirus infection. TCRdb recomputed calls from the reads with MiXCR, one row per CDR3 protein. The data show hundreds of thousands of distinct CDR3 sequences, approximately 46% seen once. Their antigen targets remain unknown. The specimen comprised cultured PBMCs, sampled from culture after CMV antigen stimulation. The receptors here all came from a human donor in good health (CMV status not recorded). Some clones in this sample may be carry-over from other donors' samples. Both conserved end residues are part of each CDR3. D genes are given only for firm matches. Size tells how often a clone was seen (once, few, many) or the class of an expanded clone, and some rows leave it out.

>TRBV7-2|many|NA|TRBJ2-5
TGTGCCAGCAGCTTAGGCCCTCAGCGGACCCAGTACTTC
CASSLGPQRTQYF
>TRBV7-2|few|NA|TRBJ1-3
TGTGCCAGCAGCTTTTCTCCGGAGGCTGGAAACACCATATATTTT
CASSFSPEAGNTIYF
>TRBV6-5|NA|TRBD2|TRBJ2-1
TGTGCCAGCAGTTCACGGGGGAGGGGTATTCGGTATGAGCAGTTCTTC
CASSSRGRGIRYEQFF
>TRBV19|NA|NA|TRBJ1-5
TGTGCCAGTAGACCGGAGGGAGTTAGGAATCAGCCCCAGCATTTT
CASRPEGVRNQPQHF
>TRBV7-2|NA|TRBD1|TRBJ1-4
TGTGCCAGCAGCTTAGCCCCAGAGGGGGCTGGTGGTGAAAAACTGTTTTTT
CASSLAPEGAGGEKLFF
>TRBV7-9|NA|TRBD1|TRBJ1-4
TGTGCCAGCAGCCCGGGACAGCCTCAGGGACTGTTTTTT
CASSPGQPQGLFF
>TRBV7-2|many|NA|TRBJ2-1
TGTGCCAGCAGCTTAGCCTCCCTCGTAGTCAATGAGCAGTTCTTC
CASSLASLVVNEQFF
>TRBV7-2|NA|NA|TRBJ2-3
TGTGCCAGCAGCCCGCCGGGACTCAGCACAGATACGCAGTATTTT
CASSPPGLSTDTQYF
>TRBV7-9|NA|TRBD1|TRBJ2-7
TGTGCCAGCAGCTTAAGCGGGACAGGGTTGAGGCGGGAGCAGTACTTC
CASSLSGTGLRREQYF
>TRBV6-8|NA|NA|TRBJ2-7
TGTGCCAGCAGTTATGCGGGCGAGCAGTACTTC
CASSYAGEQYF
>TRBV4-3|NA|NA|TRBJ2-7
TGCGCCAGCAGCCAAGATTTCAGTAAACTTTACGAGCAGTACTTC
CASSQDFSKLYEQYF
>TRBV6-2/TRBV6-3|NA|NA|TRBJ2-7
TGTGCCACCAGACGAAGCGGGTATCCCTACGAGCAGTACTTC
CATRRSGYPYEQYF
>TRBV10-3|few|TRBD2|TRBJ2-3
TGTGCCATCAGAGACACTAGCGGGAGTATAGCAGATACGCAGTATTTT
CAIRDTSGSIADTQYF
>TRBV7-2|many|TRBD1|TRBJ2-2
TGTGCCAGCAGCTTATATGGGACAGGGGCCGGGGAGCTGTTTTTT
CASSLYGTGAGELFF
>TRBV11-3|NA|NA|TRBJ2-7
TGTGCCAGCAGCCTCGGGGGAGTTCCGTACGAGCAGTACTTC
CASSLGGVPYEQYF
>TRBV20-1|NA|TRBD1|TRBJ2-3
TGCAGTTCCGGGACAGTTCATGAGGGAAGAGATACGCAGTATTTT
CSSGTVHEGRDTQYF
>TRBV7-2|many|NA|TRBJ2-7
TGTGCCAGCAGCTTACGGGACGGCCCTTACGAGCAGTACTTC
CASSLRDGPYEQYF
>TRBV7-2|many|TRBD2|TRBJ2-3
TGTGCGGGCAGGGGTAGCGGGGGGACAGATACGCAGTATTTT
CAGRGSGGTDTQYF
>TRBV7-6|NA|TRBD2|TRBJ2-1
TGTGCCAGCAGCCCAAGCGGGGGGGCCATTGAGCAGTTCTTC
CASSPSGGAIEQFF
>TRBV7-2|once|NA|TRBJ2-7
TGTGCCAGCAGCGAGGCCCGGTACTACGAGCAGTACTTC
CASSEARYYEQYF
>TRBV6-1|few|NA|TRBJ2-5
TGTGCCAGCAGTGAAGGCCGGCATCGAGAGACCCAGTACTTC
CASSEGRHRETQYF
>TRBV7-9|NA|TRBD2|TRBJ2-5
TGTGCCAGCAGCAAGGCGAGCGGGAGGTACCAAGAGACCCAGTACTTC
CASSKASGRYQETQYF